The 24 T cell receptor beta chains below were found in one sample sequenced in a study of T cells after yellow fever vaccination. TCRdb used MiXCR to reprocess the 5' RACE reads, holding one entry per CDR3 protein. Of 100,000 to 150,000 distinct CDR3 sequences listed, 7.5% to 10% were seen once; the top ten hold 40%. Sequences were derived from CD8+ T cells sorted from PBMCs, sampled on the day of the yellow fever booster vaccination. The receptor source for this set is a man between 18 and 35 years old who received the YFV17D yellow fever vaccine.

The genes are TRBV5-1 and TRBJ1-1; 8 bases align to TRBD1. CDR1 and CDR2 (germline): SGHRS, YFSETQ. The J segment lost 5 bases and the V segment lost 4 bases, leaving 19 bases of the junction unmatched. The CDR3 extends over 18 amino acids. CDR3 sequence (DNA): TGCGCCAGCAGCCCCCATCCCAATCAGGGGGCAGTGGTTACTGAAGCTTTCTTT. Translating it yields CASSPHPNQGAVVTEAFF.

V is TRBV12-3 or TRBV12-4 and J is TRBJ1-5; D gene unclear. V gave up 8 bases and J gave up 3 bases, with 8 bases separating them. This CDR3 is 12 amino acids long. The CDR3 region is CASLAPNQPQHF. The DNA for the CDR3 is TGTGCCAGCTTGGCTCCCAATCAGCCCCAGCATTTT.

This clonotype has at least ten counts. The chain couples TRBV12-3 or TRBV12-4 to TRBJ2-1; 8 positions agree with TRBD2. The CDR3 consists of 15 residues. Trimming at V came to 3 bases and at J to 3 bases, leaving 4 bases not matched to a gene. In DNA form, the CDR3 reads TGTGCCAGCAGTTTCGGGGGGGCCTTCTACAATGAGCAGTTCTTC. It yields the protein CASSFGGAFYNEQFF.

This rearrangement joins TRBV9 to TRBJ1-6; D gene ambiguous. CDR1 and CDR2 (germline): SGDLS, YYNGEE. The germline V and J ends were trimmed by 2 bases and 10 bases, with 7 bases remaining between them. The CDR3 totals 12 residues. CDR3 sequence: CASSVLGSPLHF. As DNA, the CDR3 is TGTGCCAGCAGCGTCTTGGGCTCACCCCTCCACTTT.

This clonotype was seen more than once but under ten times. The chain carries TRBV27 and TRBJ2-3; TRBD1 or TRBD2 may be the D gene (5 bases each). This CDR3 has 15 amino acids. Deletions cut 2 bases from V and 0 bases from J, with 9 bases between. Germline lookup yields CDR1 MNHEY and CDR2 SMNVEV (reference sequence). CDR3 in amino acids: CASSLGTLSTDTQYF. The CDR3 DNA reads TGTGCCAGCAGTTTAGGGACCCTTAGCACAGATACGCAGTATTTT.

The V gene is TRBV12-3 or TRBV12-4, the J gene TRBJ2-2; tentatively, D is TRBD1 (6 bases). V shed 7 bases and J shed 4 bases, with 13 bases lying between them. There are 14 residues in the CDR3. The CDR3 spells CASIIQGVTGELFF. CDR3 DNA sequence: TGTGCCAGCATTATACAGGGAGTCACCGGGGAGCTGTTTTTT.

This clonotype was seen ten or more times. This sequence joins TRBV6-2 or TRBV6-3 and TRBJ1-1; D gene unclear. The CDR3 has 11 residues. Trimming cost V 7 bases and J 4 bases, with 7 bases left between them. Germline CDR1 reads MNHEY; CDR2 reads SVGEGT. The CDR3 DNA reads TGTGCCAGCATCTTAGGCACTGAAGCTTTCTTT. Encoded protein: CASILGTEAFF.

A few counts support this clonotype. V and J are TRBV7-2 and TRBJ2-3; 14 bases map to TRBD2. Trimming took 6 bases from V and 4 from J; bases not matched to a gene: 6. Germline V gene sequence: CDR1 SGHTA, CDR2 FQGNSA. The CDR3 has 16 amino acids. CDR3: CASRTSGGAFADTQYF. CDR3 coding DNA: TGTGCCAGCAGGACTAGCGGGGGGGCCTTCGCAGATACGCAGTATTTT.

This clonotype was counted between two and nine times. The V and J genes are TRBV9 and TRBJ1-2; D is unresolved. CDR1 and CDR2 from the germline V gene are SGDLS and YYNGEE. The CDR3 length is 14 residues. V lost 3 bases to trimming and J lost 3 bases, with 12 bases between them. The CDR3 here is CASSDDAEHYGYTF. CDR3 nucleotides: TGTGCCAGCAGCGATGACGCGGAACACTATGGCTACACCTTC.

There are many counts of this clonotype. V is TRBV6-6 and J is TRBJ2-1; 7 bases match TRBD1. The germline CDR1 and CDR2 sequences are MNHNY and SVGAGI (reference sequence). This CDR3 is 13 amino acids long. Trimming took 5 bases from V and 7 from J; bases not matched to a gene: 5. The CDR3 sequence: CASSPDRVNEQFF. The DNA of the CDR3 is TGTGCCAGCAGTCCCGACAGGGTTAATGAGCAGTTCTTC.

CDR3 coding DNA: TGCGCCAGCAGTGAGAGCTGGCGTCTCGACTCTGGAAACACCATATATTTT. It translates to CASSESWRLDSGNTIYF. V is TRBV10-2 and J is TRBJ1-3; D remains unclear. Deletions cut 2 bases from V and 0 bases from J, with 14 bases between. This CDR3 region has 17 residues. CDR1 and CDR2 from the germline V gene are WSHSY and SAAADI.

This clonotype appeared a few times. V usage is TRBV6-4 and J usage is TRBJ2-3; 11 nucleotides line up with TRBD2. Germline-derived CDR1 and CDR2 are MRHNA and SNTAGT. The CDR3 consists of 18 residues. With 0 bases clipped from V and 3 bases from J, the junction kept 8 bases outside the gene matches. CDR3 sequence (DNA): TGTGCCAGCAGTGACTCGACGCAAACTAGCGGGGGTACAGATACGCAGTATTTT. As protein: CASSDSTQTSGGTDTQYF.

V gene TRBV20-1 combines with J gene TRBJ1-1; D gene uncertain. Germline V CDR1 and CDR2: DFQATT, SNEGSKA (reference sequence). The CDR3 length is 17 residues. Trimming took off 0 bases at V and 0 bases at J, with 17 bases between the two ends. CDR3 amino acids: CSARDSHRLTMNTEAFF. CDR3 nucleotide sequence: TGCAGTGCTAGAGACAGCCACCGCCTTACCATGAACACTGAAGCTTTCTTT.

The chain couples TRBV7-6 to TRBJ2-2, with a tentative D call TRBD1 (6 bases). This CDR3 comprises 19 residues. Trimming left V 2 bases short and J 2 bases short, with 21 bases between. From germline, CDR1 is SGHVS and CDR2 FNYEAQ. The CDR3 DNA reads as TGTGCCAGCAGCTTACATCCGACCCTGTTGGGGGCAAACACCGGGGAGCTGTTTTTT. It translates to CASSLHPTLLGANTGELFF.

The chain is built from TRBV7-3 and TRBJ1-2; the match to TRBD1 covers 9 bases. This CDR3 contains 18 residues. Germline assignment: CDR1 SGHTA and CDR2 FQGTGA. The ends lost 3 bases at V and 3 bases at J; junction bases unmatched: 14. The CDR3 coding sequence is TGTGCCAGCAGCTTGCAAGCTCCGACAGGGGGTAATGACTATGGCTACACCTTC. This codes for CASSLQAPTGGNDYGYTF.

This clonotype showed up just a few times. The chain carries TRBV4-1 and TRBJ1-2; D remains unclear. Germline values: CDR1 MGHRA, CDR2 YSYEKL. Trimming stripped 2 bases from V and 2 bases from J, with 6 bases between. The CDR3 runs 13 residues. The CDR3 bases are TGCGCCAGCAGCCAAATTTCAAACTATGGCTACACCTTC. It yields the protein CASSQISNYGYTF.

The chain links TRBV9 to TRBJ1-6; D might be TRBD1 (5 bases). V was clipped by 3 bases and J by 11 bases, with 12 bases between them. The CDR3 covers 13 residues. Germline CDR1 reads SGDLS; CDR2 reads YYNGEE. CDR3 amino acids: CASSEDEGTPLHF. The CDR3 DNA is TGTGCCAGCAGCGAGGACGAGGGGACACCCCTCCACTTT. The variable domain in full, with the rest retrieved from reference TRBV9 and TRBJ1-6, is DSGVTQTPKHLITATGQRVTLRCSPRSGDLSVYWYQQSLDQGLQFLIQYYNGEERAKGNILERFSAQQFPDLHSELNLSSLELGDSALYFCASSEDEGTPLHFGNGTRLTVT.

A single count supports this clonotype. This sequence joins TRBV9 and TRBJ1-2; tentatively, D is TRBD1 (5 bases). Germline CDR1 SGDLS, CDR2 YYNGEE. Trimming left V 4 bases short and J 4 bases short, with 17 bases between. CDR3 size: 15 residues. DNA for the CDR3: TGTGCCAGCAGCTCCAGAGGAGGGGATCTCTATGGCTACACCTTC. Translating gives CASSSRGGDLYGYTF.

The chain uses TRBV27 and TRBJ1-6, with D possibly being TRBD1 (5 bases). This CDR3 has 14 residues. Germline CDR1 is MNHEY and CDR2 is SMNVEV (reference sequence). The ends were cut back, 6 bases at V and 6 bases at J, with 12 bases in the middle. The CDR3 region has the DNA TGTGCCAGCAGACCTAGGGGAGGTAATTCACCCCTCCACTTT. Its translation: CASRPRGGNSPLHF.

Many counts were recorded for this clonotype. The chain couples TRBV12-3 or TRBV12-4 to TRBJ2-3, with D possibly matching TRBD1 (5 bases). The germline V and J ends were trimmed by 3 bases and 4 bases, with 11 bases remaining between them. The CDR3 has 14 amino acids. The CDR3 sequence: CASSFGQGSDTQYF. In DNA, the CDR3 is TGTGCCAGCAGTTTCGGTCAGGGATCAGATACGCAGTATTTT.

This clonotype was recorded a few times. This rearrangement joins TRBV20-1 to TRBJ2-7; D may be TRBD2 (5 bases). This CDR3 is 13 amino acids long. Trimming took off 0 bases at V and 2 bases at J, with 8 bases between the two ends. CDR1 DFQATT and CDR2 SNEGSKA come from the germline V gene (reference sequence). The CDR3 DNA sequence: TGCAGTGCTAGAGATCTCGGGGCCTACGAGCAGTACTTC. Residues: CSARDLGAYEQYF.

The rearrangement uses TRBV4-1 and TRBJ1-2, with unresolved D. Germline V gene sequence: CDR1 MGHRA, CDR2 YSYEKL. V lost 0 bases, J lost 4 bases, and 12 bases lay in between. This CDR3 is 15 amino acids long. The CDR3 sequence is CASSQENSGVYGYTF. The CDR3 coding sequence is TGCGCCAGCAGCCAAGAAAATTCCGGCGTCTATGGCTACACCTTC.

This clonotype was seen a handful of times. The rearrangement joins TRBV5-5 to TRBJ1-1; D perhaps matches TRBD1 (5 bases). CDR3 length: 14 residues. From germline, CDR1 is SGHKS and CDR2 YYEKEE (reference sequence). Trimming removed 0 bases at V and 3 bases at J, with 9 bases between. The chain's CDR3 is CASSLEGVDTEAFF. Written as DNA, the CDR3 is TGTGCCAGCAGCTTGGAAGGGGTGGACACTGAAGCTTTCTTT.

This clonotype was recorded a few times. The chain is built from TRBV27 and TRBJ1-1; D gene unclear. The length of the CDR3 is 13 residues. V lost 5 bases, J lost 1 base, and 8 bases lay in between. Per germline, CDR1 MNHEY and CDR2 SMNVEV (reference sequence). The CDR3 DNA reads as TGTGCCAGCAGTAATTGGGGGAACACTGAAGCTTTCTTT. Amino acid sequence: CASSNWGNTEAFF.